Listed below are T cell receptor beta chains from one sample, sequenced in a study of graft-versus-host responses after intestinal transplantation. Their cognate antigens are unknown. Using immunoSEQ multiplex PCR, the repertoire was profiled, and TCRdb retains in-frame clones only, with some absent. The table includes fewer than 95,000 clones, about 93% detected once. The specimen comprised unstimulated CD8+ T cells sorted from spleen or lymph node cells, sampled before intestinal transplant. The receptor set was obtained from a human donor who received an intestinal transplant. The CDR3 runs from the conserved cysteine through the conserved F or W. D genes are given only for firm matches.

CDR3nt | CDR3aa | j_gene | v_gene | d_gene
TGCGCCAGCAGCCAAGGAGGGGGCGGTTACTACGAGCAGTACTTC | CASSQGGGGYYEQYF | TRBJ2-7 | TRBV4-3 | TRBD1
TGTGCCAGCAGCCTACAGAGGACAGGGAGGAACTATGGCTACACCTTC | CASSLQRTGRNYGYTF | TRBJ1-2 | TRBV7-8 | TRBD1
TGTGCCAGCAGCTTAGCTTTGGGACAGAAAAACATTCAGTACTTC | CASSLALGQKNIQYF | TRBJ2-4 | TRBV7-2 | TRBD1
TGTGCCAGCAGCCCGACGGGCAGGGGGCCAACCTACGAGCAGTACTTC | CASSPTGRGPTYEQYF | TRBJ2-7 | TRBV9 | TRBD1
TGTGCCAGCAGCCCCGGACAGGATAGCTCCTATAATTCACCCCTCCACTTT | CASSPGQDSSYNSPLHF | TRBJ1-6 | TRBV5-4 | TRBD1
TGTGCCAGCAGCGAGTACAATCAGCCCCAGCATTTT | CASSEYNQPQHF | TRBJ1-5 | TRBV6-1 | -
TGTGCCAGCAGCTCTAGAACCGGGACAGGTCTTTCCAAAAACATTCAGTACTTC | CASSSRTGTGLSKNIQYF | TRBJ2-4 | TRBV7-9 | TRBD1
TGTGCCAGTAGTATAGATTTCGGGGGGCGAGGGTCTGAAGCTTTCTTT | CASSIDFGGRGSEAFF | TRBJ1-1 | TRBV19 | -
TGTGCCAGCCACCAGCGATTGGGGGCCGGTAATTCACCCCTCCACTTT | CASHQRLGAGNSPLHF | TRBJ1-6 | TRBV27 | -
TGTGCCAGCAGCTTAGTGCAGGGGCTGAGATCACCCCTCCACTTT | CASSLVQGLRSPLHF | TRBJ1-6 | TRBV7-2 | -
TGTGCCAGCAGTTACTCGGCGGGGTCCTACAATGAGCAGTTCTTC | CASSYSAGSYNEQFF | TRBJ2-1 | TRBV6-5 | -
TGTGCCAGTAGTATAGTACAGGGGTATGAAGCTTTCTTT | CASSIVQGYEAFF | TRBJ1-1 | TRBV19 | TRBD1
TGCGCCAGCAGCCAGGAACAGGTAGACTATGGCTACACCTTC | CASSQEQVDYGYTF | TRBJ1-2 | TRBV4-3 | -